Listed below are T cell receptor beta chains from one sample, sequenced in a study of shared clonotypes between healthy human individuals. Some clones are missing from TCRdb's copy, which holds only in-frame ones; the method was immunoSEQ multiplex PCR. The profile shows some 87,000 clones, approximately 75% of them singletons. The sequenced sample consisted of memory CD8+ T cells sorted from blood. These receptors were obtained from a young man in good health. Both conserved end residues are part of each CDR3. D genes are given only for firm matches. Size is omitted from some rows. Given values are once, few, many or a class for expanded clones.

d_call cdr3_length j_call v_call clone_size cdr3_nt cdr3_aa
- 16 TRBJ2-6 TRBV4-3 - TGCGCCAGCACTCCTCATCGGAGCTCTGGGGCCAACGTCCTGACTTTC CASTPHRSSGANVLTF
- 15 TRBJ1-3 TRBV19 - TGTGCCAGTAGTGGACTGAGGGACTCTGGAAACACCATATATTTT CASSGLRDSGNTIYF
- 16 TRBJ2-5 TRBV6-5 - TGTGCCAGCAGTTACACATTGGGGGAGAGTAGAGAGACCCAGTACTTC CASSYTLGESRETQYF
- 11 TRBJ2-1 TRBV11-2 - TGTGCCAGCAGCCCCTACAATGAGCAGTTCTTC CASSPYNEQFF
- 15 TRBJ2-1 TRBV5-1 many TGCGCCAGCAGCTTGGGCCCAGCGGACTACAATGAGCAGTTCTTC CASSLGPADYNEQFF
- 13 TRBJ2-5 TRBV18 - TGTGCCAGCTCACCACCGGGAAAAGAGACCCAGTACTTC CASSPPGKETQYF
TRBD1 16 TRBJ2-5 TRBV7-9 few TGTGCCAGCAGCTCCGGAACAGGGGCGGAATCGAAGACCCAGTACTTC CASSSGTGAESKTQYF
TRBD1 18 TRBJ2-6 TRBV7-8 - TGTGCCAGCAGCTTAATTAGGACAGGGGCCTCTGGGGCCAACGTCCTGACTTTC CASSLIRTGASGANVLTF
- 13 TRBJ2-1 TRBV18 - TGTGCCAGCTCACCATCAGCGTACAATGAGCAGTTCTTC CASSPSAYNEQFF
TRBD1 16 TRBJ1-4 TRBV18 - TGTGCCAGCTCACCACGGGCACAGGGGGCGGCTGAAAAACTGTTTTTT CASSPRAQGAAEKLFF
TRBD2 15 TRBJ2-3 TRBV6-4 - TGTGCCAGCAGTGTGTCTAGCGGGTCGACAGATACGCAGTATTTT CASSVSSGSTDTQYF
- 15 TRBJ2-2 TRBV7-2 many TGTGCCAGCAGCTTAGTTCGGGAAGTAACCGGGGAGCTGTTTTTT CASSLVREVTGELFF
- 18 TRBJ1-5 TRBV6-1 - TGTGCCAGCAGTGAAATGAAGGGGGTAGGTTATAGCAATCAGCCCCAGCATTTT CASSEMKGVGYSNQPQHF
- 15 TRBJ1-4 TRBV5-1 - TGCGCCAGCAGCTTGGAACCGACGTTTAATGAAAAACTGTTTTTT CASSLEPTFNEKLFF
- 12 TRBJ1-1 TRBV6-6 - TGTGCCAGCAGTTACTCACAGACTGAAGCTTTCTTT CASSYSQTEAFF
TRBD2 17 TRBJ2-5 TRBV28 many TGTGCCAGCAGTTCCCCTACCCTAATAGCGGGAGTAGAGACCCAGTACTTC CASSSPTLIAGVETQYF
TRBD1 15 TRBJ1-1 TRBV11-2 once TGTGCCAGCAGCTCCTCGGACAGGGGGAGCACTGAAGCTTTCTTT CASSSSDRGSTEAFF
- 13 TRBJ2-7 TRBV10-2 - TGCGCCAGCAGTGTGGGAGGCACCTACGAGCAGTACTTC CASSVGGTYEQYF
TRBD1 16 TRBJ2-3 TRBV5-8 many TGTGCCAGCAACGATCCGGGACAGGGTTTGGGAGATACGCAGTATTTT CASNDPGQGLGDTQYF
- 16 TRBJ2-5 TRBV18 - TGTGCCAGCTCACCAATTGTCTCGACAGGCCAAGAGACCCAGTACTTC CASSPIVSTGQETQYF
- 12 TRBJ2-2 TRBV29-1 few TGCAGCGTTGGGTGGTACACCGGGGAGCTGTTTTTT CSVGWYTGELFF
- 11 TRBJ2-5 TRBV19 - TGTGCCACTGAACAACAAGAGACCCAGTACTTC CATEQQETQYF
- 16 TRBJ1-2 TRBV7-9 - TGTGCCAGCAGCTTAGCGACACGAAACGAGGGCTATGGCTACACCTTC CASSLATRNEGYGYTF
- 13 TRBJ1-1 TRBV30 few TGTGCCTGGAGTGTTAGAGGGAACACTGAAGCTTTCTTT CAWSVRGNTEAFF
- 12 TRBJ1-1 TRBV29-1 - TGCAGCGTTGCCCCCGCCCACACTGAAGCTTTCTTT CSVAPAHTEAFF
- 13 TRBJ2-7 TRBV7-2 - TGTGCCAGCAGCACGGGGCCACTCTACGAGCAGTACTTC CASSTGPLYEQYF
- 14 TRBJ1-2 TRBV7-6 - TGTGCCAGCAGCTATTCGGGACTCGTCATTGGCTACACCTTC CASSYSGLVIGYTF
- 12 TRBJ1-1 TRBV7-9 - TGTGCCAGCAGCTATACAGGGATCGAAGCTTTCTTT CASSYTGIEAFF
- 12 TRBJ2-7 TRBV6-5 - TGTGCCAGCAGATCCATATACTACGAGCAGTACTTC CASRSIYYEQYF
- 15 TRBJ2-6 TRBV6-1 many TGTGCCAGCAGTGAACGTGCCTCTGGGGCCAACGTCCTGACTTTC CASSERASGANVLTF
- 15 TRBJ1-5 TRBV25-1 - TGTGCCAGCAGTGAAAGTCCAAGTGCTCATCAGCCCCAGCATTTT CASSESPSAHQPQHF
- 16 TRBJ2-5 TRBV25-1 - TGTGCCAGCAGTGCCGGGACCGGGGAACCCAAAGAGACCCAGTACTTC CASSAGTGEPKETQYF
TRBD2 16 TRBJ2-7 TRBV4-1 - TGCGCCAGCAGCCAAGGGGGGCTAGCGGGATTGGACGAGCAGTACTTC CASSQGGLAGLDEQYF
- 15 TRBJ1-1 TRBV5-1 - TGCGCCAGCAGCGGAACAGGGACTGGGTTCACTGAAGCTTTCTTT CASSGTGTGFTEAFF
TRBD2 15 TRBJ2-6 TRBV10-2 - TGCGCCAGCAGCCCCGGGAGGGGGTATTCCAACGTCCTGACTTTC CASSPGRGYSNVLTF
- 14 TRBJ1-1 TRBV10-3 - TGTGCCATCAGGCTACAGGCGATGAACACTGAAGCTTTCTTT CAIRLQAMNTEAFF
- 13 TRBJ2-2 TRBV6-4 - TGTGCCAGCAGTGAAACGGACACCGGGGAGCTGTTTTTT CASSETDTGELFF
- 11 TRBJ2-1 TRBV5-5 - TGTGCCAGCACGGAGGGGAATGAGCAGTTCTTC CASTEGNEQFF
- 12 TRBJ2-1 TRBV7-7 - TGTGCTAGCAGCTTTAGCGTGGGTGAGCAGTTCTTC CASSFSVGEQFF
- 19 TRBJ2-5 TRBV7-9 - TGTGCCAGCAGCTTAGGGTCGCCATTCGTACTGACTAGGTTAGAGACCCAGTACTTC CASSLGSPFVLTRLETQYF
- 14 TRBJ2-2 TRBV6-4 - TGTGCCAGCAGTGACTCGATAGGTGCCGGGGAGCTGTTTTTT CASSDSIGAGELFF
- 13 TRBJ1-5 TRBV7-9 - TGTGCCAGCAGTCCCCGACGGGATCAGCCCCAGCATTTT CASSPRRDQPQHF
TRBD1 16 TRBJ2-2 TRBV7-9 - TGTGCCAGCAGCCCCCCGGGACAGGGTTTTACCGGGGAGCTGTTTTTT CASSPPGQGFTGELFF
TRBD1 14 TRBJ2-2 TRBV6-1 - TGTGCCAGCAGAGGGACAGGGCGGACCGGGGAGCTGTTTTTT CASRGTGRTGELFF
- 15 TRBJ2-7 TRBV19 many TGTGCCAGTAGTATAGATCCCGGAAGCTCCTACGAGCAGTACTTC CASSIDPGSSYEQYF
TRBD2 17 TRBJ2-5 TRBV5-1 - TGCGCCAGCAGCTGGGGTGGTGAAGCGGGAGGGGAGGAGACCCAGTACTTC CASSWGGEAGGEETQYF
- 15 TRBJ2-1 TRBV5-6 once TGTGCCAGCAGTCTAGACAGGAACCACGGCAATGAGCAGTTCTTC CASSLDRNHGNEQFF
TRBD1 17 TRBJ1-2 TRBV27 - TGTGCCAGCAGTTTATCGGGAACAGGGGTCGCCGGCTATGGCTACACCTTC CASSLSGTGVAGYGYTF
TRBD2 14 TRBJ2-7 TRBV9 - TGTGCCAGCAGTCCCCTAGCGGGAGCAGGCGAGCAGTACTTC CASSPLAGAGEQYF